The rows below give T cell receptor beta chains drawn from one sample of a study of T cell repertoires in cytomegalovirus infection. TCRdb re-called the reads with MiXCR, one entry per CDR3 protein. The sample lists about 830,000 distinct CDR3 sequences, approximately 29% occurring once. No antigen has been identified for these receptors. This material consisted of cultured CD8+ T cells from PBMCs, taken from culture after CMV antigen stimulation. The receptor source for this set is a human donor in good health (CMV status not recorded). Some clones in this sample may be carry-over from other donors' samples. Each CDR3 is given with its conserved first and last residue. A D gene is named only where the DNA matches it firmly. Size is omitted from some rows. Given values are once, few, many or a class for expanded clones.

j_gene: TRBJ2-5
abundance: NA
d_gene: NA
v_gene: TRBV6-1
CDR3nt: TGTGCCAGCAGTGAATGGACAGATGGAAGAGAGACCCAGTACTTC
CDR3aa: CASSEWTDGRETQYF

j_gene: TRBJ1-5
abundance: NA
d_gene: NA
v_gene: TRBV2
CDR3nt: TGTGCCAGCAGCCGAACTCGGCGGCAGGGTCAAAATCAGCCCCAGCATTTT
CDR3aa: CASSRTRRQGQNQPQHF

j_gene: TRBJ2-2
abundance: few
d_gene: TRBD1
v_gene: TRBV11-2
CDR3nt: TGTGCCAGCAGCGATAAGGAGGACAGGGCCGGGGAGCTGTTTTTT
CDR3aa: CASSDKEDRAGELFF

j_gene: TRBJ2-2
abundance: few
d_gene: NA
v_gene: TRBV2
CDR3nt: TGTGCCAGCAGGGGCGAGAGGGAGTGGACCGGGGAGCTGTTTTTT
CDR3aa: CASRGEREWTGELFF

j_gene: TRBJ2-3
abundance: NA
d_gene: NA
v_gene: TRBV20-1
CDR3nt: TGCAGTGCTGGGTATGAGGAATGGGTCACAGATACGCAGTATTTT
CDR3aa: CSAGYEEWVTDTQYF

j_gene: TRBJ2-7
abundance: few
d_gene: NA
v_gene: TRBV20-1
CDR3nt: TGCAGTGCTAGAGTAAGGGGATGGGACGAGCAGTACTTC
CDR3aa: CSARVRGWDEQYF

j_gene: TRBJ2-2
abundance: NA
d_gene: NA
v_gene: TRBV7-8
CDR3nt: TGTGCCAGCACCCGAGACAGGATCACCGGGGAGCTGTTTTTT
CDR3aa: CASTRDRITGELFF

j_gene: TRBJ1-5
abundance: NA
d_gene: NA
v_gene: TRBV9
CDR3nt: TGTGCCAGCAGCGTAGCTCCCGGGGTCAATCAGCCCCAGCATTTT
CDR3aa: CASSVAPGVNQPQHF

j_gene: TRBJ1-6
abundance: NA
d_gene: NA
v_gene: TRBV27
CDR3nt: TGTGCCAGCAGAGCCTCCGGGTTCACCTCACCCCTCCACTTT
CDR3aa: CASRASGFTSPLHF

j_gene: TRBJ2-3
abundance: NA
d_gene: NA
v_gene: TRBV10-3
CDR3nt: TGTGCCATCAGTGAAGCCCCAGATACGCAGTATTTT
CDR3aa: CAISEAPDTQYF

j_gene: TRBJ2-7
abundance: NA
d_gene: TRBD1
v_gene: TRBV10-3
CDR3nt: TGTGCCGCGGGACAGGGCCACGAGCAGTACTTC
CDR3aa: CAAGQGHEQYF

j_gene: TRBJ1-1
abundance: NA
d_gene: NA
v_gene: TRBV2
CDR3nt: TGTGCCAGCAGCTTCGACAGTGAAGCTTTCTTT
CDR3aa: CASSFDSEAFF

j_gene: TRBJ2-1
abundance: NA
d_gene: TRBD1
v_gene: TRBV10-3
CDR3nt: TGTGCCATCAGTCCCCCCACCGGACAGGGTAGCAATGAGCAGTTCTTC
CDR3aa: CAISPPTGQGSNEQFF

j_gene: TRBJ1-1
abundance: NA
d_gene: NA
v_gene: TRBV2
CDR3nt: TGTGCCAGCAGGAGGACTGAAGCTTTCTTT
CDR3aa: CASRRTEAFF

j_gene: TRBJ2-1
abundance: NA
d_gene: NA
v_gene: TRBV7-3
CDR3nt: TGTGCCCGTGGGGTGGGTCGCTCCCACAATGAGCAGTTCTTC
CDR3aa: CARGVGRSHNEQFF

j_gene: TRBJ1-1
abundance: few
d_gene: NA
v_gene: TRBV4-1
CDR3nt: TGCGCCAGCAGCCAAAAAGGGGCGGGCCGGGACAAAGCTTTCTTT
CDR3aa: CASSQKGAGRDKAFF

j_gene: TRBJ2-7
abundance: NA
d_gene: TRBD1
v_gene: TRBV7-6
CDR3nt: TGTGCCAGCAGCCCCGGGACAGGGCCTCGGGAGCAGTACTTC
CDR3aa: CASSPGTGPREQYF

j_gene: TRBJ2-1
abundance: many
d_gene: TRBD1
v_gene: TRBV12-3/TRBV12-4
CDR3nt: TGTGCCAGCAGTTTCGGGACAGGGGGCAGTGAGCAGTTCTTC
CDR3aa: CASSFGTGGSEQFF

j_gene: TRBJ2-3
abundance: NA
d_gene: TRBD1
v_gene: TRBV27
CDR3nt: TGTGCCAGCAGCTCCAAAGACAGGGCGAAAGGGGACACAGATACGCAGTATTTT
CDR3aa: CASSSKDRAKGDTDTQYF

j_gene: TRBJ2-7
abundance: NA
d_gene: NA
v_gene: TRBV6-1
CDR3nt: TGTGCCAGCAGTGAATATCCTACCAAGGACTACGAGCAGTACTTC
CDR3aa: CASSEYPTKDYEQYF

j_gene: TRBJ2-1
abundance: NA
d_gene: TRBD2
v_gene: TRBV7-2
CDR3nt: TGTGCCAGCAGCCCCGGGGGAGCGGGGGGAATGCGCTCCTACAATGAGCAGTTCTTC
CDR3aa: CASSPGGAGGMRSYNEQFF

j_gene: TRBJ1-3
abundance: NA
d_gene: NA
v_gene: TRBV18
CDR3nt: TGTGCCAGCTCACGCGCAGGGGCCAGCTCTGGAAACACCATATATTTT
CDR3aa: CASSRAGASSGNTIYF

j_gene: TRBJ1-5
abundance: many
d_gene: TRBD1
v_gene: TRBV12-3/TRBV12-4
CDR3nt: TGTGCCAGCAGTTCTACAGGGGGCGGTCAGCCCCAGCATTTT
CDR3aa: CASSSTGGGQPQHF

j_gene: TRBJ1-2
abundance: NA
d_gene: NA
v_gene: TRBV6-1
CDR3nt: TGTGCCAGCACCGGCTCCGGATCTTATGGCTACACCTTC
CDR3aa: CASTGSGSYGYTF

j_gene: TRBJ2-3
abundance: NA
d_gene: NA
v_gene: TRBV24-1
CDR3nt: TGTGCCACCAGTGATCAGGGGACCAGGCCTAGCACAGATACGCAGTATTTT
CDR3aa: CATSDQGTRPSTDTQYF

j_gene: TRBJ1-1
abundance: many
d_gene: NA
v_gene: TRBV7-2
CDR3nt: TGTGCCAGCAGCCCCGGGGGTCCGGGGTACACTGAAGCTTTCTTT
CDR3aa: CASSPGGPGYTEAFF

j_gene: TRBJ2-1
abundance: NA
d_gene: TRBD1
v_gene: TRBV7-9
CDR3nt: TGTGCCAGCAGCTTGGGACAGGGTTATTACACTGAGCAGTTCTTC
CDR3aa: CASSLGQGYYTEQFF

j_gene: TRBJ2-3
abundance: few
d_gene: NA
v_gene: TRBV6-1
CDR3nt: TGTGCCAGCAGTGAAGCGCCGAGTGGGAGGATGGCAGATACGCAGTATTTT
CDR3aa: CASSEAPSGRMADTQYF

j_gene: TRBJ1-2
abundance: many
d_gene: TRBD1
v_gene: TRBV6-5
CDR3nt: TGTGCCAGCAGTCCCGGGACAGGGTCGGGTCCTAACTATGGCTACACCTTC
CDR3aa: CASSPGTGSGPNYGYTF

j_gene: TRBJ2-3
abundance: NA
d_gene: TRBD1
v_gene: TRBV12-3/TRBV12-4
CDR3nt: TGTGCCAGCAGTTGGGACAGGGTGATAGATACGCAGTATTTT
CDR3aa: CASSWDRVIDTQYF

j_gene: TRBJ1-1
abundance: many
d_gene: NA
v_gene: TRBV6-5
CDR3nt: TGTGCCAGCAGTTACGCAGGGAACACTGAAGCTTTCTTT
CDR3aa: CASSYAGNTEAFF

j_gene: TRBJ2-1
abundance: NA
d_gene: TRBD1
v_gene: TRBV2
CDR3nt: TGTGCCAGCCAGGACAGGGTCGATGAGCAGTTCTTC
CDR3aa: CASQDRVDEQFF

j_gene: TRBJ1-1
abundance: NA
d_gene: NA
v_gene: TRBV5-6
CDR3nt: TGTGCCAGCAGCTCCCCCCAGGGGACGACTGAAGCTTTCTTT
CDR3aa: CASSSPQGTTEAFF

j_gene: TRBJ1-1
abundance: NA
d_gene: TRBD1
v_gene: TRBV27
CDR3nt: TGTGCCAGCACCCGGGCAGGGGGCATCACTGAAGCTTTCTTT
CDR3aa: CASTRAGGITEAFF

j_gene: TRBJ2-3
abundance: NA
d_gene: NA
v_gene: TRBV7-3
CDR3nt: TGTGCCAGCAGCCTAGTCGCAGCAGATGCGCAGTATTTT
CDR3aa: CASSLVAADAQYF

j_gene: TRBJ2-5
abundance: NA
d_gene: NA
v_gene: TRBV11-1
CDR3nt: TGTGCCAGCGGCCAGGACAACCCTCAAGAGACCCAGTACTTC
CDR3aa: CASGQDNPQETQYF

j_gene: TRBJ1-2
abundance: NA
d_gene: TRBD1
v_gene: TRBV15
CDR3nt: TGTGCCACCAGCACGGGACAGGGTGGCGGCTACACCTTC
CDR3aa: CATSTGQGGGYTF